The 29 T cell receptor beta chains below all came from one sample that was sequenced in a study of cytomegalovirus exposure and HLA in healthy donors. Both 60 Vbeta primers and 13 Jbeta primers went into the PCR. The table came from immunoSEQ multiplex PCR; TCRdb's copy has only in-frame clones and leaves some out. Among 70,000 to 100,000 clones listed, about two thirds were seen once. The specimen was PBMCs. These receptors were obtained from a woman between 45 and 65 years old in good health and CMV-seropositive.

This clone was counted only a few times. The rearrangement uses TRBV4-1 and TRBJ1-2; TRBD1 might be the D (5 bases). Germline values: CDR1 MGHRA, CDR2 YSYEKL. The CDR3 runs to 15 residues. V gave up 0 bases and J gave up 4 bases, with 12 bases separating them. CDR3 amino acids: CASSQDIGRVYGYTF. As DNA, the CDR3 is TGCGCCAGCAGCCAAGATATCGGCAGGGTCTATGGCTACACCTTC.

To note about this clone: One junction end does not reproduce the germline sequence, and a read error may be involved. Other DNA sequences in the same sample also yield this CDR3. The rearrangement links TRBV18 to TRBJ1-6; D is perhaps TRBD1 (5 bases). Looked up from germline, CDR1 is KGHSH and CDR2 is LQKENI. The CDR3 runs 15 residues. CDR3 loop: CASSPRTTENSPLHF. CDR3 nucleotides: TGTGCCAGCTCGCCACGGACAACAGAAAATTCACCCCTCCACTTT. The variable domain in full, completed from reference TRBV18 and TRBJ1-6, reads NAGVMQNPRHLVRRRGQEARLRCSPMKGHSHVYWYRQLPEEGLKFMVYLQKENIIDESGMPKERFSAEFPKEGPSILRIQQVVRGDSAAYFCASSPRTTENSPLHFGNGTRLTVT.

The rearrangement uses TRBV7-6 and TRBJ2-2, with D tentatively TRBD2 (5 bases). The CDR3 extends over 13 amino acids. Germline lookup yields CDR1 SGHVS and CDR2 FNYEAQ. Trimming left V 5 bases short and J 7 bases short, with 11 bases between. Here the CDR3 reads CASSLEGDGELFF. The CDR3 nucleotides are TGTGCCAGCAGCCTCGAGGGAGACGGGGAGCTGTTTTTT. The full variable domain, rest sourced from reference TRBV7-6 and TRBJ2-2, is GAGVSQSPRYKVTKRGQDVALRCDPISGHVSLYWYRQALGQGPEFLTYFNYEAQQDKSGLPNDRFSAERPEGSISTLTIQRTEQRDSAMYRCASSLEGDGELFFGEGSRLTVL.

In its sample, this clone was seen a few times. The chain employs TRBV11-2 and TRBJ2-3, with TRBD2 matching 7 bases. This CDR3 comprises 14 residues. Germline lookup yields CDR1 SGHAT and CDR2 FQNNGV. Trimming cost V 5 bases and J 4 bases; bases outside gene matches: 6. CDR3 in DNA: TGTGCCAGCAGCCTCCCGGGACTACCAGATACGCAGTATTTT. Residues: CASSLPGLPDTQYF.

Turning to this clone: At one boundary the junction diverges from the germline segment, which might be a read error. V and J are TRBV7-9 and TRBJ1-2, with unresolved D. The germline gives CDR1 SEHNR, CDR2 FQNEAQ (reference sequence). CDR3 size: 11 residues. The CDR3 sequence: CSSSPGWGYTF. As DNA, the CDR3 is TGTTCCAGCAGCCCCGGGTGGGGCTACACCTTC.

This clone was observed once. The rearrangement uses TRBV5-4 and TRBJ2-5, with 9 bases identical to TRBD2. This CDR3 is 16 amino acids long. Germline CDR1 SGHNT, CDR2 YYREEE (reference sequence). V shed 10 bases and J 4 bases; nucleotides not matched to a gene: 17. CDR3 sequence (DNA): TGTGCCTCACGTAAAGGCGGGGGGGCGGGCGGAGAGACCCAGTACTTC. Translating it yields CASRKGGGAGGETQYF.

This clone was seen more than once but under ten times. The CDR3 DNA follows: TGCGCCAGCAGCCTACGACAGGGCCCCTCGGTGTCCCAGTACTTC. This sequence encodes CASSLRQGPSVSQYF. The chain combines TRBV4-1 with TRBJ2-5; 7 bases agree with TRBD1. The CDR3 runs 15 residues. The germline gives CDR1 MGHRA, CDR2 YSYEKL. V lost 4 bases, J lost 9 bases, and 14 bases stayed unmatched.

The rearrangement uses TRBV7-2 and TRBJ2-3; D is undetermined. The CDR3 contains 12 residues. Trimming stripped 5 bases from V and 8 bases from J, with 11 bases between. Germline assignment: CDR1 SGHTA and CDR2 FQGNSA. The CDR3, as DNA: TGTGCCAGCAGCGCGTTTGTTGCTACGCAGTATTTT. This gives the protein CASSAFVATQYF.

The chain links TRBV7-9 to TRBJ1-1; no clear D gene. The CDR3 spans 14 residues. Trimming cost V 5 bases and J 0 bases, with 10 bases left between them. CDR1 and CDR2 from the germline V gene are SEHNR and FQNEAQ (reference sequence). In nucleotides, the CDR3 is TGTGCCAGCAGCCGTGTGGGCATGAACACTGAAGCTTTCTTT. As protein: CASSRVGMNTEAFF.

This sequence joins TRBV11-2 and TRBJ2-7; D not certain. Germline loops: CDR1 SGHAT, CDR2 FQNNGV. The V end lost 1 base, the J end lost 9 bases, and 16 bases lay between the germline ends. The CDR3 is 14 amino acids. The CDR3 loop is CASSLGPPWPGQYF. In nucleotides, the CDR3 is TGTGCCAGCAGCTTAGGGCCCCCTTGGCCGGGGCAGTACTTC.

The chain links TRBV5-1 to TRBJ1-3; TRBD1 is a possible D gene (5 bases). CDR1 is SGHRS, CDR2 YFSETQ, per germline. V dropped 0 bases and J dropped 2 bases, with 15 bases sitting between them. The CDR3 spans 17 residues. CDR3 DNA sequence: TGCGCCAGCAGCTTGGATCAGGGATGGGGCACTGGAAACACCATATATTTT. Its protein is CASSLDQGWGTGNTIYF.

This CDR3 reads CASSPTHSNQPQHF. The CDR3 coding sequence is TGTGCCAGCAGCCCCACTCATAGCAATCAGCCCCAGCATTTT. The chain has TRBV6-5 and TRBJ1-5, with no clear D. V was clipped by 6 bases and J by 0 bases, with 9 bases between them. The CDR3 runs to 14 residues. Germline-derived CDR1 and CDR2 are MNHEY and SVGAGI.

The J gene is TRBJ2-7, the V gene TRBV9; tentatively, D is TRBD2 (5 bases). This CDR3 spans 15 amino acids. With 0 bases removed from V and 4 bases from J, the gap between germline ends came to 14 bases. CDR1 and CDR2 from the germline V gene are SGDLS and YYNGEE. CDR3 nucleotides: TGTGCCAGCAGCGTAGTGGACGGCGGGCCTTACGAGCAGTACTTC. It is translated as CASSVVDGGPYEQYF.

The CDR3 sequence: CASSLVGLQGEPQHF. The DNA of the CDR3 is TGTGCCAGCAGCTTAGTTGGGTTACAGGGGGAGCCCCAGCATTTT. The V gene is TRBV7-2, the J gene TRBJ1-5; TRBD1 agrees at 8 bases. CDR3 length: 15 amino acids. Germline CDR1 is SGHTA and CDR2 is FQGNSA. V shed 1 base, J shed 8 bases, and the junction held 7 bases outside the gene matches.

The V and J genes are TRBV9 and TRBJ1-1; D is unclear. Per germline, CDR1 SGDLS and CDR2 YYNGEE. Trimming removed 0 bases at V and 4 bases at J, with 7 bases between. CDR3 length: 13 residues. CDR3 nucleotides: TGTGCCAGCAGCGTAGGACACCGCACTGAAGCTTTCTTT. The encoded protein is CASSVGHRTEAFF.

The genes are TRBV27 and TRBJ1-4, with D tentatively TRBD1 (5 bases). The CDR3 covers 15 residues. Trimming left V 1 base short and J 8 bases short, with 14 bases between. Germline CDR1 is MNHEY and CDR2 is SMNVEV (reference sequence). DNA of the CDR3: TGTGCCAGCAGTTTATATGGGGGGAGAAGGGAAAAACTGTTTTTT. Its protein is CASSLYGGRREKLFF.

A single count supports this clone. The CDR3 protein is CASSFSKGIIHYEQYF. The CDR3 region has the DNA TGTGCCAGCAGCTTTTCTAAGGGGATAATCCACTACGAGCAGTACTTC. The chain carries TRBV7-9 and TRBJ2-7; maybe TRBD1 (5 bases). Between the trimmed V and J ends, which lost 3 bases and 3 bases, there was a span of 18 bases. Looked up from germline, CDR1 is SEHNR and CDR2 is FQNEAQ (reference sequence). The CDR3 covers 16 residues.

This clone occurred a few times. This chain joins TRBV5-1 and TRBJ2-7, with 9 bases identical to TRBD1. The length of the CDR3 is 14 residues. The V gene end was trimmed by 2 bases and the J gene end by 4 bases; junction bases not matched to a gene: 4. In germline, CDR1 is SGHRS, CDR2 YFSETQ. This CDR3 reads CASSFGTGRYEQYF. The CDR3 region has the DNA TGCGCCAGCAGCTTTGGGACAGGGAGATACGAGCAGTACTTC.

The CDR3 DNA reads as TGTGCCAGCAGCTTAGTCGGGGGGATCGTGGATACGCAGTATTTT. Its protein is CASSLVGGIVDTQYF. The V and J genes are TRBV11-2 and TRBJ2-3, with 7 nucleotides matching TRBD2. This CDR3 comprises 15 residues. CDR1 and CDR2 (germline): SGHAT, FQNNGV. Trimming took 1 base from V and 6 from J; bases not matched to a gene: 7. Complete variable domain (other parts from reference TRBV11-2 and TRBJ2-3): EAGVAQSPRYKIIEKRQSVAFWCNPISGHATLYWYQQILGQGPKLLIQFQNNGVVDDSQLPKDRFSAERLKGVDSTLKIQPAKLEDSAVYLCASSLVGGIVDTQYFGPGTRLTVL.

This clone was observed a single time. V is TRBV11-2 and J is TRBJ1-2; the D gene is possibly TRBD1 (6 bases). Per the germline V gene, CDR1 is SGHAT and CDR2 is FQNNGV. V was trimmed by 4 bases and J by 6 bases, leaving 15 bases between them. This CDR3 is built from 14 residues. The CDR3: CASSSSRGANGYTF. The CDR3 region has the DNA TGTGCCAGCAGCTCGTCGCGGGGGGCGAATGGCTACACCTTC.

V gene TRBV5-5 combines with J gene TRBJ1-4; tentative D call: TRBD1 (5 bases). This CDR3 spans 16 amino acids. Trimming shortened V by 4 bases and J by 12 bases, and 25 bases separated the two germline ends. Looked up from germline, CDR1 is SGHKS and CDR2 is YYEKEE (reference sequence). The CDR3 DNA reads as TGTGCCAGCAGCCCAACAGGACACCCCAGAACGGACCAACTGTTTTTT. This sequence encodes CASSPTGHPRTDQLFF.

This clone was recorded a few times. J is TRBJ1-1 and V is TRBV19; 10 nucleotides align to TRBD1. After removal of 6 bases from V and 0 bases from J, the junction contained 10 bases not matched to a gene. CDR1 and CDR2 from the germline V gene are LNHDA and SQIVND (reference sequence). The CDR3 spans 17 residues. The CDR3 here is CASSPPGQGGMNTEAFF. CDR3 nucleotide sequence: TGTGCCAGTAGCCCGCCCGGACAGGGGGGTATGAACACTGAAGCTTTCTTT.

In its sample, this clone was seen a few times. V gene TRBV7-3 combines with J gene TRBJ2-1; 8 bases line up with TRBD2. The germline CDR1 and CDR2 sequences are SGHTA and FQGTGA. J was trimmed by 3 bases and V by 3 bases; bases with no gene match: 4. This CDR3 is built from 15 residues. The CDR3 loop is CASSFSGGVYNEQFF. In DNA, the CDR3 is TGTGCCAGCAGCTTCTCCGGGGGGGTCTACAATGAGCAGTTCTTC.

This chain joins TRBV28 and TRBJ1-4; tentative D call: TRBD1 (6 bases). Germline V gene sequence: CDR1 MDHEN, CDR2 SYDVKM. The CDR3 sequence is 16 residues long. The V end was cut by 6 bases, the J end by 8 bases, with 22 bases between. CDR3 sequence: CASRGRGEGISEKLFF. The CDR3 bases are TGTGCCAGCAGAGGGAGGGGGGAAGGGATTAGCGAAAAACTGTTTTTT.

J is TRBJ2-1 and V is TRBV5-1; 7 nucleotides align to TRBD1. The length of the CDR3 is 16 residues. V was clipped by 0 bases and J by 0 bases; unmatched bases: 3. Germline values: CDR1 SGHRS, CDR2 YFSETQ. CDR3 coding DNA: TGCGCCAGCAGCTTGGAGACAGGGAGCTCCTACAATGAGCAGTTCTTC. It codes for CASSLETGSSYNEQFF.

The J gene is TRBJ2-7, the V gene TRBV29-1; no clear D. The CDR3 covers 15 residues. With 6 bases removed from V and 5 bases from J, the gap between germline ends came to 23 bases. Germline CDR1 reads SQVTM; CDR2 reads ANQGSEA. CDR3 DNA: TGCAGCGTAACCAAACCAGGTTCCCCTATCCACGAGCAGTACTTC. Translation gives CSVTKPGSPIHEQYF.

The chain employs TRBV10-3 and TRBJ1-4, with D perhaps matching TRBD1 (5 bases). Germline V lookup: CDR1 ENHRY, CDR2 SYGVKD. This CDR3 is 15 amino acids long. The ends were cut back, 0 bases at V and 7 bases at J, with 12 bases in the middle. DNA of the CDR3: TGTGCCATCAGTGAGTCAGGGAGGGGTGGTGAAAAACTGTTTTTT. This sequence encodes CAISESGRGGEKLFF.

In this sample, this clone turned up a few times. V usage is TRBV25-1 and J usage is TRBJ1-1; no clear D. The V gene lost 1 base and the J gene lost 5 bases, with 8 bases spanning the gap. There are 13 residues in the CDR3. Germline V gives CDR1 MGHDK, CDR2 SYGVNS. The CDR3 is CASSESRETEAFF. DNA for the CDR3: TGTGCCAGCAGTGAATCCCGGGAGACTGAAGCTTTCTTT.

V gene TRBV6-1 combines with J gene TRBJ1-2, with a weak D call TRBD1 (5 bases). Germline V gene sequence: CDR1 MNHNS, CDR2 SASEGT. The germline V and J ends were trimmed by 10 bases and 2 bases, with 11 bases remaining between them. The CDR3 consists of 12 residues. CDR3 region: CATAWGNYGYTF. The CDR3 nucleotides read TGTGCCACCGCTTGGGGCAACTATGGCTACACCTTC.